This is a list of T cell receptor beta chains from one sample in a study of CXCR3-negative and CXCR3-positive naive CD8 T cells. Reprocessing the 5' RACE reads, TCRdb reports a single entry for every CDR3 protein and omits DNA. Here the sample table reports approximately 5,300 distinct CDR3 sequences. Source material: naive CXCR3+ CD8+ T cells from blood. The receptors stem from a human donor in good health. Some clones in this sample may be carry-over from other donors' samples. CDR3s include the opening cysteine and the closing phenylalanine or tryptophan. Some rows have no size entry. The others give once, few or many, or a class for an expanded clone.

size: -
J: TRBJ1-4
V: TRBV29-1
CDR3: CSAGTGGYEKLFF

size: medium-sized
J: TRBJ2-5
V: TRBV20-1
CDR3: CSALHLSGTSGTQETQYF

size: -
J: TRBJ1-1
V: TRBV6-2/TRBV6-3
CDR3: CASSYVLQMNTEAFF

size: medium-sized
J: TRBJ1-5
V: TRBV6-5
CDR3: CASTQGPNQPQHF

size: -
J: TRBJ2-7
V: TRBV9
CDR3: CASSVGVAYEQYF

size: medium-sized
J: TRBJ2-1
V: TRBV6-6
CDR3: CASRMGLAGDNEQFF

size: -
J: TRBJ2-1
V: TRBV3-1
CDR3: CASSQDRLYNEQFF

size: medium-sized
J: TRBJ2-1
V: TRBV28
CDR3: CASSFQVYNEQFF

size: -
J: TRBJ2-7
V: TRBV13
CDR3: CASSSYGDSYEQYF

size: -
J: TRBJ2-7
V: TRBV29-1
CDR3: CSVEDLRVTSYEQYF

size: medium-sized
J: TRBJ1-2
V: TRBV2
CDR3: CAIIQANYGYTF

size: -
J: TRBJ2-2
V: TRBV2
CDR3: CASKVGQGATGELFF

size: -
J: TRBJ2-7
V: TRBV29-1
CDR3: CSVVGSSYEQYF

size: medium-sized
J: TRBJ2-1
V: TRBV28
CDR3: CASSLPGLAALGGYSSNEQFF

size: -
J: TRBJ1-4
V: TRBV4-1
CDR3: CASSQLPDEKLFF

size: medium-sized
J: TRBJ2-7
V: TRBV28
CDR3: CASSYGPTVYEQYF

size: -
J: TRBJ2-1
V: TRBV28
CDR3: CASSLGLADEQFF

size: -
J: TRBJ2-1
V: TRBV29-1
CDR3: CSVETAYNEQFF

size: -
J: TRBJ1-1
V: TRBV28
CDR3: CASSSRTGRGDEAFF

size: medium-sized
J: TRBJ2-5
V: TRBV12-3/TRBV12-4
CDR3: CASSFPDPPQETQYF

size: -
J: TRBJ2-1
V: TRBV7-6
CDR3: CASSFLPGGLNEQFF

size: -
J: TRBJ1-5
V: TRBV12-5
CDR3: CASAWGDTYQPQHF

size: -
J: TRBJ2-1
V: TRBV24-1
CDR3: CATSEPGLAGGKFF

size: medium-sized
J: TRBJ2-1
V: TRBV29-1
CDR3: CSVAGGSHNEQFF

size: medium-sized
J: TRBJ1-5
V: TRBV21-1
CDR3: CATRGEQGVSQPQHF

size: -
J: TRBJ1-6
V: TRBV7-9
CDR3: CASRYTGTSNNSPLHF

size: -
J: TRBJ2-1
V: TRBV19
CDR3: CASSMDYPNEQFF

size: -
J: TRBJ2-1
V: TRBV29-1
CDR3: CSVEGTSGRLNEQFF

size: -
J: TRBJ2-5
V: TRBV6-6
CDR3: CASSYSGGHRETQYF

size: medium-sized
J: TRBJ1-1
V: TRBV29-1
CDR3: CSVVENTEAFF

size: medium-sized
J: TRBJ2-7
V: TRBV12-3/TRBV12-4
CDR3: CASSLGTRLSEQYF

size: -
J: TRBJ1-2
V: TRBV4-1
CDR3: CASSQDYRGDYGYTF

size: -
J: TRBJ2-3
V: TRBV12-3/TRBV12-4
CDR3: CASNPSGSSTDTQYF

size: -
J: TRBJ2-1
V: TRBV29-1
CDR3: CSGRGGRGYEQFF

size: -
J: TRBJ1-2
V: TRBV3-1
CDR3: CASSQGDRGSVHYGYTF

size: -
J: TRBJ2-1
V: TRBV29-1
CDR3: CSVYRDGPYNEQFF

size: medium-sized
J: TRBJ2-7
V: TRBV2
CDR3: CASAFGGPYEQYF

size: -
J: TRBJ1-6
V: TRBV10-3
CDR3: CAISDGGSSYNSPLHF

size: medium-sized
J: TRBJ2-1
V: TRBV29-1
CDR3: CSVEPREEQFF

size: medium-sized
J: TRBJ2-3
V: TRBV5-1
CDR3: CASSLEGPHTDTQYF

size: medium-sized
J: TRBJ2-2
V: TRBV15
CDR3: CATSSDTGVAGELFF

size: -
J: TRBJ1-1
V: TRBV6-4
CDR3: CASSDSRRMIEAFF

size: -
J: TRBJ2-3
V: TRBV2
CDR3: CASSEEEVGTDTQYF

size: -
J: TRBJ2-1
V: TRBV28
CDR3: CASSIQTEYNEQFF

size: -
J: TRBJ2-7
V: TRBV6-2/TRBV6-3
CDR3: CASSMRFSAYEQYF

size: medium-sized
J: TRBJ2-7
V: TRBV29-1
CDR3: CSSRDSQDEQYF

size: medium-sized
J: TRBJ2-7
V: TRBV7-8
CDR3: CASTSERGIYEQYF

size: -
J: TRBJ2-1
V: TRBV29-1
CDR3: CSVAGGSKNEQFF

size: medium-sized
J: TRBJ2-6
V: TRBV29-1
CDR3: CSVEGGAGANVLTF

size: -
J: TRBJ2-7
V: TRBV9
CDR3: CASSGGTSDLEQYF

size: medium-sized
J: TRBJ2-1
V: TRBV29-1
CDR3: CSGMTSVYNEQFF